Following are 22 T cell receptor beta chains from one sample sequenced in a study of CD8 T cells in Susac syndrome. Reverse transcription of about 0.45 to 1 ug RNA was carried out with random hexamers. TCRdb ran MiXCR on the immunoSEQ multiplex PCR reads and lists one entry per CDR3 protein. This table has 190,000 or so distinct CDR3 sequences, roughly 96% appearing once. The sample comprised CD4+ T cells from PBMCs. Receptors originate from a human donor with multiple sclerosis.

Only one count was recorded for this clonotype. J is TRBJ1-2 and V is TRBV3-1; a possible D gene is TRBD1 (5 bases). This CDR3 is built from 16 residues. V lost 6 bases and J lost 3, with 20 bases in between. CDR1 LGHDT and CDR2 YNNKEL come from the germline V gene (reference sequence). The CDR3 spells CASRPAFWRGDYGYTF. Here the CDR3 DNA reads TGTGCCAGCAGACCGGCGTTCTGGCGGGGCGACTATGGCTACACCTTC.

The V and J genes are TRBV2 and TRBJ2-1; D may correspond to TRBD1 or TRBD2 (5 bases each). Germline V CDR1 and CDR2: SNHLY, FYNNEI. Trimming removed 3 bases from V and 10 bases from J, with 13 bases in between. This CDR3 has 13 residues. CDR3 in amino acids: CASSDRDRTEQFF. CDR3 bases: TGTGCCAGCAGTGACAGGGACCGTACGGAGCAGTTCTTC.

This chain joins TRBV20-1 and TRBJ2-7; 10 bases align to TRBD1. The CDR3 sequence is 19 residues long. The junction had 20 bases not matched to a gene; V was cut back by 0 bases and J by 6 bases. Germline V lookup: CDR1 DFQATT, CDR2 SNEGSKA (reference sequence). The CDR3 region is CSARDEADGSPGQGTEQYF. The CDR3 nucleotides read TGCAGTGCTAGAGATGAGGCGGATGGGTCCCCGGGACAGGGGACCGAGCAGTACTTC.

CDR3 DNA sequence: TGTGCCAGCAGCTTAGCGGTTATGACTAATGAAAAACTGTTTTTT. This codes for CASSLAVMTNEKLFF. The genes are TRBV7-9 and TRBJ1-4, with D uncertain. Germline V gives CDR1 SEHNR, CDR2 FQNEAQ (reference sequence). CDR3 length: 15 amino acids. The V end was cut by 0 bases, the J end by 2 bases, with 7 bases between. The whole variable domain, remainder taken from reference TRBV7-9 and TRBJ1-4, is DTGVSQNPRHKITKRGQNVTFRCDPISEHNRLYWYRQTLGQGPEFLTYFQNEAQLEKSRLLSDRFSAERPKGSFSTLEIQRTEQGDSAMYLCASSLAVMTNEKLFFGSGTQLSVL.

The rearrangement links TRBV3-1 to TRBJ1-5, with no clear D. The CDR3 extends over 14 amino acids. Between the trimmed V and J ends, which lost 1 base and 7 bases, there was a span of 11 bases. Germline CDR1 reads LGHDT; CDR2 reads YNNKEL (reference sequence). The CDR3 spells CASSQGTEGQPQHF. CDR3 in DNA: TGTGCCAGCAGCCAAGGAACGGAAGGCCAGCCCCAGCATTTT.

This sequence joins TRBV12-3 or TRBV12-4 and TRBJ1-2, with D uncertain. The V end lost 4 bases, the J end lost 2 bases, and 8 bases lay between the germline ends. The CDR3 has 13 amino acids. The chain's CDR3 is CASSSSGNYGYTF. CDR3 nucleotide sequence: TGTGCCAGCAGTTCGTCGGGGAACTATGGCTACACCTTC.

The chain is built from TRBV29-1 and TRBJ2-3, with TRBD2 identical over 11 bases. J gave up 4 bases and V 4 bases, and 10 bases lay outside the gene matches. Per the germline V gene, CDR1 is SQVTM and CDR2 is ANQGSEA. This CDR3 contains 16 residues. In DNA, the CDR3 is TGCAGCGTTGCCCCAACTAGCGGGAGAGGTGCAGATACGCAGTATTTT. It yields the protein CSVAPTSGRGADTQYF.

This clonotype was observed a single time. CDR3 bases: TGTGCCAGTAGTACCCAGAGGAGGTCGGGACAGCCCCAGCATTTT. The encoded protein is CASSTQRRSGQPQHF. The chain combines TRBV19 with TRBJ1-5; D is unresolved. The CDR3 is 15 amino acids. Trimming stripped 4 bases from V and 7 bases from J, with 17 bases between. Germline V gives CDR1 LNHDA, CDR2 SQIVND (reference sequence).

The chain links TRBV29-1 to TRBJ2-6; D uncertain. CDR1 and CDR2 (germline): SQVTM, ANQGSEA. The CDR3 consists of 13 residues. The V end lost 6 bases, the J end lost 4 bases, and 10 bases lay between the germline ends. In DNA form, the CDR3 reads TGCAGCGTCGCAATCCCGGGGGCCAACGTCCTGACTTTC. This translates into CSVAIPGANVLTF.

This chain connects TRBV29-1 to TRBJ2-7, with D unclear. V was cut by 5 bases and J by 4 bases, with 6 bases left in between. This CDR3 region has 10 residues. The germline gives CDR1 SQVTM, CDR2 ANQGSEA. CDR3 protein: CSVLQYEQYF. As DNA, the CDR3 is TGCAGCGTTTTACAGTACGAGCAGTACTTC.

V and J are TRBV3-1 and TRBJ1-2; no clear D gene. This CDR3 is 14 amino acids long. The ends were cut back, 6 bases at V and 8 bases at J, with 19 bases in the middle. From germline, CDR1 is LGHDT and CDR2 YNNKEL (reference sequence). CDR3: CASSLLGSYPGYTF. The CDR3 nucleotides are TGTGCCAGCAGTCTTCTCGGGTCTTACCCGGGCTACACCTTC. The complete variable domain, with remaining parts taken from reference TRBV3-1 and TRBJ1-2, reads DTAVSQTPKYLVTQMGNDKSIKCEQNLGHDTMYWYKQDSKKFLKIMFSYNNKELIINETVPNRFSPKSPDKAHLNLHINSLELGDSAVYFCASSLLGSYPGYTFGSGTRLTVV.

The chain is built from TRBV20-1 and TRBJ2-3; D is ambiguous. Germline V gives CDR1 DFQATT, CDR2 SNEGSKA (reference sequence). V lost 5 bases and J 6 bases, leaving 18 bases between the germline ends. The CDR3 is 14 amino acids. For the CDR3, the DNA is TGCAGTGCTGCTCGAACAACTCCTTGGGATACGCAGTATTTT. Its protein product is CSAARTTPWDTQYF.

The chain links TRBV7-9 to TRBJ1-2; D gene uncertain. CDR1 is SEHNR and CDR2 is FQNEAQ in the germline V gene (reference sequence). Trimming took 4 bases from V and 5 from J, leaving 8 bases between them. The CDR3 is 12 amino acids. The CDR3 DNA reads as TGTGCCAGCAGCTCGGACCCATATGGCTACACCTTC. Protein: CASSSDPYGYTF.

The chain uses TRBV5-1 and TRBJ2-1; 13 nucleotides agree with TRBD2. Germline V gene data show CDR1 as SGHRS and CDR2 as YFSETQ. V was pared by 1 base and J by 9 bases, with 4 bases of the junction left unmatched. The CDR3 is made up of 15 amino acids. Here the CDR3 DNA reads TGCGCCAGCAGCTTGACCGGGACTAGCGGGATTGAGCAGTTCTTC. It codes for CASSLTGTSGIEQFF.

The chain recombines TRBV10-3 with TRBJ2-5; D not certain. There are 13 residues in the CDR3. The V and J ends lost 3 bases and 5 bases respectively, with 10 bases between them. Germline V gives CDR1 ENHRY, CDR2 SYGVKD. The CDR3 is CAISDGPRETQYF. The CDR3 region has the DNA TGTGCCATCAGTGATGGGCCTAGGGAGACCCAGTACTTC.

In this sample, this clonotype turned up once. The chain links TRBV20-1 to TRBJ2-1; tentative D call: TRBD2 (5 bases). The CDR3 has 10 residues. Per the germline V gene, CDR1 is DFQATT and CDR2 is SNEGSKA (reference sequence). CDR3 DNA sequence: TGCAGCGGGGACTACAATGAGCAGTTCTTC. This gives the protein CSGDYNEQFF.

The V gene is TRBV9, the J gene TRBJ1-4; D is unresolved. V lost 3 bases and J lost 0, with 9 bases in between. CDR1 and CDR2 (germline): SGDLS, YYNGEE. CDR3 length equals 15 residues. The CDR3, as DNA: TGTGCCAGCAGCGGAAACACTGCAACTAATGAAAAACTGTTTTTT. Amino acids: CASSGNTATNEKLFF.

This chain connects TRBV18 to TRBJ1-2; D perhaps matches TRBD1 (6 bases). CDR3 size: 15 residues. Trimming stripped 1 base from V and 3 bases from J, with 12 bases between. Germline V gene data show CDR1 as KGHSH and CDR2 as LQKENI. DNA of the CDR3: TGTGCCAGCTCACCACTCGAGGGGGGGCACTATGGCTACACCTTC. This sequence encodes CASSPLEGGHYGYTF.

The chain links TRBV15 to TRBJ2-1; D perhaps matches TRBD1 (7 bases). V lost 3 bases, J lost 8 bases, and 17 bases lay in between. Germline CDR1 is LNHNV and CDR2 is YYDKDF (reference sequence). The CDR3 loop spans 15 amino acids. The CDR3 loop reads CATSSQGGPWDEQFF. The CDR3 nucleotides are TGTGCCACCAGCAGCCAGGGGGGTCCGTGGGATGAGCAGTTCTTC.

This chain uses TRBV7-2 with TRBJ2-4; 8 nucleotides match TRBD2. The CDR3 is 13 residues long. V was clipped by 2 bases and J by 8 bases; unmatched bases: 2. The V gene's germline CDR1 is SGHTA and CDR2 FQGNSA. CDR3 nucleotide sequence: TGTGCCAGCAGCTTACTCGGGGGGGACATTCAGTACTTC. Encoded protein: CASSLLGGDIQYF.

CDR3 loop: CSVDGGAEAFF. Here the CDR3 DNA reads TGCAGCGTTGACGGAGGAGCTGAAGCTTTCTTT. This rearrangement joins TRBV29-1 to TRBJ1-1; D remains unclear. Trimming took off 3 bases at V and 6 bases at J, with 8 bases between the two ends. The length of the CDR3 is 11 residues. Germline lookup yields CDR1 SQVTM and CDR2 ANQGSEA.

The chain combines TRBV29-1 with TRBJ2-1; tentatively, D is TRBD1 or TRBD2 (5 bases each). CDR1 is SQVTM and CDR2 is ANQGSEA in the germline V gene. This CDR3 has 12 amino acids. V dropped 7 bases and J dropped 6 bases, with 13 bases sitting between them. The CDR3 region is CSARERGNEQFF. The CDR3 DNA sequence: TGCAGCGCCCGAGAGAGGGGCAATGAGCAGTTCTTC.